The present entry profiles one T cell receptor beta chain with its context. Antigen: not known. The source of the sample is a study of healthy donors' naive CD4 and CD8 T cells. TCR libraries were built from approximately 0.55 ug of total RNA by linear amplification. In the authors' workflow: Tens of thousands of TCR alpha transcripts were sequenced from about five healthy donors. TCRdb passed the reads through MiXCR, listing each CDR3 protein once. TCRdb, not the original authors, processed these V and J calls. The table has approximately 180,000 distinct CDR3 sequences, about four fifths seen once. Study results and caveats: Chains were not paired, since alpha and beta were sequenced in bulk. Negatively charged CDR3s marked CD8+ lineage; positively charged CDR3s marked CD4+ lineage.

J was trimmed by 3 bases and V by 4 bases; bases with no gene match: 9. Germline assignment: CDR1 MNHEY and CDR2 SVGAGI. This CDR3 region has 15 residues. The receptor was derived from a pool of human donors in good health; the sample pools cells from several healthy donors. Sequencing was done on a sample of naive CD4+ and CD8+ T cells sorted from blood, pooled from several donors. The chain recombines TRBV6-5 with TRBJ2-7; 7 nucleotides line up with TRBD2. In DNA, the CDR3 is TGTGCCAGCAGTTGGAGACTAGCCATCGGCTACGAGCAGTACTTC. Residues: CASSWRLAIGYEQYF.